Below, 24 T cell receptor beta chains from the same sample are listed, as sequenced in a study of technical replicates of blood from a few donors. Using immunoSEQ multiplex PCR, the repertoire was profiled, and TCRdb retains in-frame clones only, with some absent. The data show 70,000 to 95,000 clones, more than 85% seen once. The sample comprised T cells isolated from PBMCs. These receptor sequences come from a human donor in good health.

Here the CDR3 reads CATSNGTSDDINYGYTF. In nucleotides, the CDR3 is TGTGCCACCAGCAACGGGACATCGGACGATATTAACTATGGCTACACCTTC. The V and J genes are TRBV15 and TRBJ1-2; D is possibly TRBD1 (6 bases). In germline, CDR1 is LNHNV, CDR2 YYDKDF (reference sequence). This CDR3 has 17 residues. V gave up 4 bases and J gave up 1 base, with 19 bases separating them.

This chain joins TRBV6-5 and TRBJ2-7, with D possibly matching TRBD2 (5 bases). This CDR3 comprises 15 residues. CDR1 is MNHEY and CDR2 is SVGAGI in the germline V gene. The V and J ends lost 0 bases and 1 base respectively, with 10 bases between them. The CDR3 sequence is CASSYSPTSSYEQYF. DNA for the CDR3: TGTGCCAGCAGTTACTCTCCAACTAGTTCCTACGAGCAGTACTTC.

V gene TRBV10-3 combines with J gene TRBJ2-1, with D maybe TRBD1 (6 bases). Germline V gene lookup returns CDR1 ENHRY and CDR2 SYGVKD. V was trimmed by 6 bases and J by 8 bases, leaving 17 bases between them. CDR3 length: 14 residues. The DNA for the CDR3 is TGTGCCATCAGCGCAGCTGGGGGCGTCCATGAGCAGTTCTTC. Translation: CAISAAGGVHEQFF.

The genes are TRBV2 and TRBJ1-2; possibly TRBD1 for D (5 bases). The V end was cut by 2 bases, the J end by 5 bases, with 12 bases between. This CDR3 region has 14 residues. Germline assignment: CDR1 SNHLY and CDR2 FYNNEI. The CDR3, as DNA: TGTGCCAGCAGTGAACGCCAGACAGTATATGGCTACACCTTC. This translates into CASSERQTVYGYTF.

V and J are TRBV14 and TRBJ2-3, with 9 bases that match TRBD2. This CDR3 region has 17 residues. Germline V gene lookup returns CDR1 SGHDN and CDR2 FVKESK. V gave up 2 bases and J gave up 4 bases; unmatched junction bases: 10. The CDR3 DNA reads TGTGCCAGCAGCCAACACGCGGGGGGGCCAATAGCAGATACGCAGTATTTT. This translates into CASSQHAGGPIADTQYF.

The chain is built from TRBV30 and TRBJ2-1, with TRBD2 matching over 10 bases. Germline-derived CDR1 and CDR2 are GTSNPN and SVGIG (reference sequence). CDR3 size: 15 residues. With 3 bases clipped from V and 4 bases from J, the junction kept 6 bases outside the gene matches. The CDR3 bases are TGTGCCTGGAGCCCGCTAGCGGGAGCGTACAATGAGCAGTTCTTC. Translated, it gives CAWSPLAGAYNEQFF.

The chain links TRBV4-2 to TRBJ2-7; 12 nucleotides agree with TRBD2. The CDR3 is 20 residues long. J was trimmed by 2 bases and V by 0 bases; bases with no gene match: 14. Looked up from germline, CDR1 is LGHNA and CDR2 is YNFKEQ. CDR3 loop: CASSQDRGLAGHNYTYEQYF. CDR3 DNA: TGTGCCAGCAGCCAAGATCGGGGACTAGCGGGCCATAACTACACCTACGAGCAGTACTTC.

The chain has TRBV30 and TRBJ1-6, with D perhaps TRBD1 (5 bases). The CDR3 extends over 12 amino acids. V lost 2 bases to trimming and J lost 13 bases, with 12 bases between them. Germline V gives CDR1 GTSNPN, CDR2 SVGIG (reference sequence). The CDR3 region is CAWSPGPFPLHF. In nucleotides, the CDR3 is TGTGCCTGGAGTCCAGGGCCCTTCCCCCTCCACTTT.

The CDR3 sequence is CASSVVAGGANTEAFF. CDR3 in DNA: TGTGCCAGCAGCGTAGTTGCGGGGGGCGCGAACACTGAAGCTTTCTTT. This rearrangement joins TRBV9 to TRBJ1-1; TRBD1 might be the D (6 bases). The CDR3 is 16 residues long. Trimming took 0 bases from V and 1 from J, leaving 13 bases between them. Germline CDR1 SGDLS, CDR2 YYNGEE. Combining the CDR3 with reference TRBV9 and TRBJ1-1 gives the whole variable domain DSGVTQTPKHLITATGQRVTLRCSPRSGDLSVYWYQQSLDQGLQFLIQYYNGEERAKGNILERFSAQQFPDLHSELNLSSLELGDSALYFCASSVVAGGANTEAFFGQGTRLTVV.

Here the CDR3 DNA reads TGTGCCAGCAGTGCTGGGACTAGCGGGGGGGCCCGCACCGGGGAGCTGTTTTTT. Its protein product is CASSAGTSGGARTGELFF. V and J are TRBV9 and TRBJ2-2; the match to TRBD2 covers 16 bases. CDR1 and CDR2 (germline): SGDLS, YYNGEE. The CDR3 consists of 18 residues. Germline trimming cut 5 bases from V and 4 bases from J; bases unmatched to any gene: 8.

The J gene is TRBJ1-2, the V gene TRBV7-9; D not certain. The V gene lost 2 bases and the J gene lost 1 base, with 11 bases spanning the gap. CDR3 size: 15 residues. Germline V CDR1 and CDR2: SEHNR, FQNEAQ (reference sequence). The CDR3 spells CASSLWRRLNYGYTF. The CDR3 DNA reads TGTGCCAGCAGCTTATGGAGGAGACTTAACTATGGCTACACCTTC.

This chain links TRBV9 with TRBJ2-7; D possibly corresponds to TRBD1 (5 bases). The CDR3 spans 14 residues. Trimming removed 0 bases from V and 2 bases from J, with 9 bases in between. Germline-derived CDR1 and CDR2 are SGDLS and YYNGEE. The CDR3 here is CASSVGSGTYEQYF. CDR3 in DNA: TGTGCCAGCAGCGTAGGATCAGGGACCTACGAGCAGTACTTC.

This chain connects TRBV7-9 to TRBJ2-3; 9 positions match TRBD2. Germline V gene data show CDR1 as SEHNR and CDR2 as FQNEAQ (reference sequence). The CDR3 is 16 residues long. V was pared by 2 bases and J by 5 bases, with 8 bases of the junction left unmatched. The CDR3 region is CASSLWVLAGIDTQYF. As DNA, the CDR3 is TGTGCCAGCAGCTTATGGGTCCTAGCGGGAATAGATACGCAGTATTTT.

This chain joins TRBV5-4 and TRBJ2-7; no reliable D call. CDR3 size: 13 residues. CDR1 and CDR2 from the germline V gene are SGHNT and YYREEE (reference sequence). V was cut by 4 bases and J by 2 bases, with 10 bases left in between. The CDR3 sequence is CASSTKQAYEQYF. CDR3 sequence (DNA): TGTGCCAGCAGCACGAAGCAGGCCTACGAGCAGTACTTC.

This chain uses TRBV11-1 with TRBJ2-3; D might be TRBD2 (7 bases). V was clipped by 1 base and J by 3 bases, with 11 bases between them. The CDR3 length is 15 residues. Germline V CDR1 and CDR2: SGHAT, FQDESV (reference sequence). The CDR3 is CASSLGGGRTDTQYF. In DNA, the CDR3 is TGTGCCAGCAGCTTAGGGGGGGGCCGGACAGATACGCAGTATTTT.

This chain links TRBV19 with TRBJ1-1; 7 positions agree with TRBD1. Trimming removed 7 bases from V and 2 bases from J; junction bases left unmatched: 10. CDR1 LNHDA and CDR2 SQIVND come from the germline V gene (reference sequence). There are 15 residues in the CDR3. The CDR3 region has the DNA TGTGCCAGTACTACGGACAGGCGGAAAAACACTGAAGCTTTCTTT. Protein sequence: CASTTDRRKNTEAFF.

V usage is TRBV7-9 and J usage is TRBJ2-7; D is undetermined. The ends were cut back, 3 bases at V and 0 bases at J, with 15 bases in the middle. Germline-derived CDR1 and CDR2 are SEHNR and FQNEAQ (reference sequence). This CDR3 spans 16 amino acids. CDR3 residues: CASSLVILGSSYEQYF. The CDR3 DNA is TGTGCCAGCAGCTTGGTTATCCTCGGTAGCTCCTACGAGCAGTACTTC.

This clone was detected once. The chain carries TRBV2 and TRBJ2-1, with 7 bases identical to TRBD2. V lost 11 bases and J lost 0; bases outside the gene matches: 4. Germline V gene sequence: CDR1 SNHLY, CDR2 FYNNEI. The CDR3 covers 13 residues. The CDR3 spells CARAGLSYNEQFF. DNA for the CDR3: TGTGCCCGAGCGGGACTCTCCTACAATGAGCAGTTCTTC. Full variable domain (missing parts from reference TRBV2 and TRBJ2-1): EPEVTQTPSHQVTQMGQEVILRCVPISNHLYFYWYRQILGQKVEFLVSFYNNEISEKSEIFDDQFSVERPDGSNFTLKIRSTKLEDSAMYFCARAGLSYNEQFFGPGTRLTVL.

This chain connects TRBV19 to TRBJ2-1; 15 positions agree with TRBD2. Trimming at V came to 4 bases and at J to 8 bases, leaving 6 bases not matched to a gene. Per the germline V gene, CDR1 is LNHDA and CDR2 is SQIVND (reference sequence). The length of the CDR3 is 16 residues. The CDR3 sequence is CASSTSGLAGGDEQFF. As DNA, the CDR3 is TGTGCCAGTAGTACCTCGGGACTAGCGGGAGGCGATGAGCAGTTCTTC. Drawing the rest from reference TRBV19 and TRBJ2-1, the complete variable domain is DGGITQSPKYLFRKEGQNVTLSCEQNLNHDAMYWYRQDPGQGLRLIYYSQIVNDFQKGDIAEGYSVSREKKESFPLTVTSAQKNPTAFYLCASSTSGLAGGDEQFFGPGTRLTVL.

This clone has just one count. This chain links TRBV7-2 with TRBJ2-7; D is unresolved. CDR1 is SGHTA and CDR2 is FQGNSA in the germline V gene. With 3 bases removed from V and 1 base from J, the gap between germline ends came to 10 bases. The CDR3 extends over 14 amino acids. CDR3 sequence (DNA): TGTGCCAGCAGCTTCCGGCGGTCTTCCTACGAGCAGTACTTC. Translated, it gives CASSFRRSSYEQYF.

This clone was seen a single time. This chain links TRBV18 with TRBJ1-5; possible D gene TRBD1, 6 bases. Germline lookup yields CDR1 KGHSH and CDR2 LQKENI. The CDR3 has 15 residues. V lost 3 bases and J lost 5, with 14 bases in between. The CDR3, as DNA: TGTGCCAGCTCACCTCCGGGGGGCGAGGATCAGCCCCAGCATTTT. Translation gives CASSPPGGEDQPQHF.

CDR3 sequence: CAVLGGQGEETQYF. The CDR3 DNA is TGTGCCGTTCTTGGGGGACAGGGGGAAGAGACCCAGTACTTC. The chain is built from TRBV2 and TRBJ2-5, with 11 bases fitting TRBD1. The trim removed 11 bases at V and 3 bases at J, leaving 8 bases unmatched. This CDR3 comprises 14 residues. Germline CDR1 is SNHLY and CDR2 is FYNNEI.

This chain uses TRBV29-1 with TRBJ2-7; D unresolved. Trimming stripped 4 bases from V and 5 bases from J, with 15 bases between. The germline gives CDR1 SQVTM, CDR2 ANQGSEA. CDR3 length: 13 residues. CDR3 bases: TGCAGCGTTGTCCCTTTCTCTTTCCACGAGCAGTACTTC. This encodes CSVVPFSFHEQYF.

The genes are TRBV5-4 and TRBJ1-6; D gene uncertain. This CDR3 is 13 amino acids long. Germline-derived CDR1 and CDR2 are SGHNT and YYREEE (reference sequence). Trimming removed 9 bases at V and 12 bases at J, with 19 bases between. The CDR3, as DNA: TGTGCCACCCGGTCGGGGAGTTCAAGACCCCTCCACTTT. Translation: CATRSGSSRPLHF.